This TCR beta chain comes out of a study of early T cells in non-severe SARS-CoV-2 infection. Across the study: Sequencing used unsorted whole-blood bulk RNA, so chains lack pairing.

This clonotype was recorded at least ten times. Researchers attached unique molecular identifiers to individual cDNA molecules. TCRdb passed the 5' RACE reads through MiXCR, listing each CDR3 protein once. Altogether around 82,000 distinct CDR3 sequences are present, roughly 14% being singletons, with the ten largest covering under 0.75%. CDR3 length equals 14 residues. J gave up 4 bases and V 7 bases, and 6 bases lay outside the gene matches. Per germline, CDR1 LNHDA and CDR2 SQIVND (reference sequence). The receptor was derived from an adult who was a healthcare worker with PCR-confirmed SARS-CoV-2 infection or an uninfected control (not recorded which). The sequenced material came from whole blood. This sequence joins TRBV19 and TRBJ1-2, with 10 bases lining up with TRBD1. The CDR3 here is CASTRTGGGYGYTF. Written as DNA, the CDR3 is TGTGCCAGTACCCGGACAGGGGGTGGCTATGGCTACACCTTC. Drawing the rest from reference TRBV19 and TRBJ1-2, the complete variable domain is DGGITQSPKYLFRKEGQNVTLSCEQNLNHDAMYWYRQDPGQGLRLIYYSQIVNDFQKGDIAEGYSVSREKKESFPLTVTSAQKNPTAFYLCASTRTGGGYGYTFGSGTRLTVV.